This T cell receptor (beta chain) was sequenced in a study of blood T cell repertoires in COVID-19. For the study at large: The United States, Italy and Spain provided the acute and convalescent COVID-19 samples.

Authors' analysis steps: Scientists estimated how many nucleated cells there were by amplifying reference gene primers. The repertoire was sequenced with immunoSEQ multiplex PCR; TCRdb's copy has only in-frame clones and lacks some. Clone size and V and J calls were adopted from that table, with D and trimming inferred from the DNA. This sample carries 270,000 or so clones, 82% of them seen once, and the ten largest clones take approximately 3.1%. Germline values: CDR1 MNHNS, CDR2 SASEGT. Trimming stripped 2 bases from V and 7 bases from J, with 12 bases between. The CDR3 consists of 13 residues. The sequence came from a young woman with acute or convalescent COVID-19. Sequenced material: peripheral blood. The chain joins TRBV6-1 to TRBJ2-7; tentative D call: TRBD1 (5 bases). The CDR3 coding sequence is TGTGCCAGCAGTGAATACTCCTCAGGGGAGCAGTACTTC. Its translation: CASSEYSSGEQYF.